The next 13 T cell receptor beta chains were all read from a single sample in a study of PD-1 blockade in classical Hodgkin lymphoma. Autologous stem cell transplantation was followed by relapse in every patient, and brentuximab vedotin exposure varied. TCRdb keeps only in-frame clones here, not all; method: immunoSEQ multiplex PCR. Of some 41,000 clones listed, under 75% are singletons. The input for sequencing was peripheral blood mononuclear cells (PBMCs), taken before the second cycle of nivolumab. The receptors were sampled from a human donor with classical Hodgkin lymphoma.

The CDR3 sequence is CASSSLTSGALDTQYF. The DNA for the CDR3 is TGTGCCAGCAGCTCCCTGACTAGCGGGGCCCTTGATACGCAGTATTTT. This rearrangement joins TRBV7-3 to TRBJ2-3; TRBD2 matches 11 bases. The junction had 9 bases not matched to a gene; V was cut back by 4 bases and J by 6 bases. The CDR3 length is 16 residues. CDR1 is SGHTA, CDR2 FQGTGA, per germline.

The CDR3 nucleotides are TGCGCCAGCAGCCAAGCCCCTACGTCGACGGATACGCAGTATTTT. This codes for CASSQAPTSTDTQYF. This chain links TRBV4-3 with TRBJ2-3; no clear D gene. This CDR3 has 15 amino acids. Germline CDR1 is LGHNA and CDR2 is YSLEER. V lost 1 base, J lost 6 bases, and 14 bases lay in between.

The genes are TRBV9 and TRBJ2-5; no reliable D call. Per the germline V gene, CDR1 is SGDLS and CDR2 is YYNGEE. Between the trimmed V and J ends, which lost 0 bases and 2 bases, there was a span of 8 bases. This CDR3 is 14 amino acids long. CDR3 protein: CASSVVGGQETQYF. The CDR3 bases are TGTGCCAGCAGCGTAGTTGGCGGACAAGAGACCCAGTACTTC.

This clone was seen only once. V and J are TRBV11-3 and TRBJ2-7; the D is unclear. The CDR3 has 12 amino acids. Germline lookup yields CDR1 SGHNT and CDR2 YENEEA. Trimming took 2 bases from V and 5 from J, leaving 7 bases between them. The CDR3 DNA reads TGTGCCAGCAGCTTAACCCCCCACGAGCAGTACTTC. This encodes CASSLTPHEQYF.

This chain links TRBV28 with TRBJ2-1; D gene uncertain. Germline CDR1 MDHEN, CDR2 SYDVKM. Deletions cut 4 bases from V and 7 bases from J, with 8 bases between. The CDR3 consists of 12 residues. CDR3 in amino acids: CASSSRSNEQFF. The CDR3 DNA follows: TGTGCCAGCAGTTCCCGGAGTAATGAGCAGTTCTTC.

The chain joins TRBV5-4 to TRBJ1-5; D may be TRBD1 (5 bases). V lost 0 bases, J lost 2 bases, and 15 bases lay in between. CDR1 SGHNT and CDR2 YYREEE come from the germline V gene (reference sequence). The CDR3 is 17 amino acids. The CDR3 loop reads CASSLGPLGGGNQPQHF. CDR3 bases: TGTGCCAGCAGCTTGGGGCCGTTGGGGGGTGGCAATCAGCCCCAGCATTTT.

J is TRBJ2-2 and V is TRBV14, with D perhaps matching TRBD1 (5 bases). This CDR3 comprises 15 residues. The V end lost 6 bases, the J end lost 5 bases, and 16 bases lay between the germline ends. The germline V gene has CDR1 SGHDN and CDR2 FVKESK. Written as DNA, the CDR3 is TGTGCCAGCAGTTACCAGGGTCCAGAGACCGGGGAGCTGTTTTTT. Its protein product is CASSYQGPETGELFF. Variable domain in full (rest from reference TRBV14 and TRBJ2-2): EAGVTQFPSHSVIEKGQTVTLRCDPISGHDNLYWYRRVMGKEIKFLLHFVKESKQDESGMPNNRFLAERTGGTYSTLKVQPAELEDSGVYFCASSYQGPETGELFFGEGSRLTVL.

The chain couples TRBV28 to TRBJ2-1; weak D call: TRBD2 (5 bases). The germline V gene has CDR1 MDHEN and CDR2 SYDVKM. The CDR3 extends over 15 amino acids. V lost 6 bases, J lost 7 bases, and 19 bases lay in between. CDR3: CASRGIQTTWNEQFF. DNA for the CDR3: TGTGCCAGCAGAGGGATACAGACTACATGGAATGAGCAGTTCTTC. Full variable domain (rest looked up from reference TRBV28 and TRBJ2-1): DVKVTQSSRYLVKRTGEKVFLECVQDMDHENMFWYRQDPGLGLRLIYFSYDVKMKEKGDIPEGYSVSREKKERFSLILESASTNQTSMYLCASRGIQTTWNEQFFGPGTRLTVL.

This clone was observed once. The chain combines TRBV25-1 with TRBJ2-5; 10 bases match TRBD1. CDR1 is MGHDK and CDR2 is SYGVNS in the germline V gene. This CDR3 comprises 18 residues. V lost 3 bases to trimming and J lost 0 bases; unmatched junction nucleotides: 10. CDR3: CASSDVRRTGGYQETQYF. The CDR3 DNA sequence: TGTGCCAGCAGTGATGTAAGGCGGACAGGGGGGTACCAAGAGACCCAGTACTTC.

The rearrangement links TRBV5-4 to TRBJ2-3, with 9 positions matching TRBD2. CDR1 and CDR2 from the germline V gene are SGHNT and YYREEE (reference sequence). The trim removed 2 bases at V and 2 bases at J, leaving 12 bases unmatched. CDR3 length: 18 residues. DNA of the CDR3: TGTGCCAGCAGCTTTCCGATGGGCGGGGGGGTGAACACAGATACGCAGTATTTT. Translating gives CASSFPMGGGVNTDTQYF.

J is TRBJ2-5 and V is TRBV7-2; no firm D call. V was pared by 3 bases and J by 2 bases, with 13 bases between. This CDR3 contains 15 residues. Germline CDR1 SGHTA, CDR2 FQGNSA. The CDR3 coding sequence is TGTGCCAGCAGCTTTTGGGCGAGTCTACAAGAGACCCAGTACTTC. Its protein product is CASSFWASLQETQYF.

Points on this clone: One junction end disagrees with the germline gene, perhaps due to a read error. The chain combines TRBV7-9 with TRBJ1-1, with a possible D match to TRBD1 (5 bases). The CDR3 contains 12 residues. CDR1 and CDR2 from the germline V gene are SEHNR and FQNEAQ (reference sequence). The CDR3 DNA reads TGTGCCAGCAGCTTAGTCCAGCGCATGGGGGTCTTT. The encoded protein is CASSLVQRMGVF.

The J gene is TRBJ2-5, the V gene TRBV5-1, with 7 bases fitting TRBD2. Germline CDR1 is SGHRS and CDR2 is YFSETQ. The CDR3 length is 13 residues. J was trimmed by 5 bases and V by 7 bases; bases with no gene match: 8. For the CDR3, the DNA is TGCGCCAGCGGGCGGGAGTCTGCTGAGACCCAGTACTTC. It is translated as CASGRESAETQYF.